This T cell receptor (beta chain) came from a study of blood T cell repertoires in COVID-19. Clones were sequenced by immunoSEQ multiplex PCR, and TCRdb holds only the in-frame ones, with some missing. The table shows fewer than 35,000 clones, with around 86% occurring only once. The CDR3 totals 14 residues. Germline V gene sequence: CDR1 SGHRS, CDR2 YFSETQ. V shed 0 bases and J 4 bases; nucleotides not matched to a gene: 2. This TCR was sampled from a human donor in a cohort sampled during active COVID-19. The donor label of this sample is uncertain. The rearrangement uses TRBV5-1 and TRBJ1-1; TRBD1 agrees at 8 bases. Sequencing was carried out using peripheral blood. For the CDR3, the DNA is TGCGCCAGCAGCTTGGACAGGGGGGCCACTGAAGCTTTCTTT. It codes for CASSLDRGATEAFF.